This T cell receptor beta chain was documented in a study of CD8+ T cells in alopecia areata. Across the whole study: Tofacitinib was taken orally by treated patients, and the dose was 5 to 10 mg twice daily. Study outcomes and limitations: Lesional scalp exceeded normal scalp in clonality, especially in alopecia totalis/universalis. Sequenced scalp T cells also include alphabeta T cells resident in normal skin.

This clone was detected a few times. Its antigen is undetermined. Reverse transcribed after extraction, RNA yielded cDNA as the sequencing template. The data were produced by immunoSEQ multiplex PCR, yet TCRdb's version contains in-frame clones alone and is incomplete. Among about 150,000 clones listed, approximately 53% were seen once. There are 14 residues in the CDR3. Germline V CDR1 and CDR2: SEHNR, FQNEAQ (reference sequence). The ends were cut back, 2 bases at V and 3 bases at J, with 11 bases in the middle. The chain has TRBV7-9 and TRBJ2-7; D is perhaps TRBD1 (5 bases). This TCR derives from a human donor with alopecia areata. Source: CD8+ T cells sorted from blood, taken at week 0. The CDR3 DNA follows: TGTGCCAGCAGCTTAAGAGACAGCGACTACGAGCAGTACTTC. Encoded protein: CASSLRDSDYEQYF.